This is a list of T cell receptor beta chains from one sample in a study of cytotoxic CD8 clonotypes in ibrutinib-treated CLL. This table comes from immunoSEQ multiplex PCR, and its TCRdb copy is limited to in-frame clones, with some not included. The data contain approximately 100,000 clones, around four fifths of them singletons. Sequenced here: PBMCs, sampled after 12 months of ibrutinib treatment. These receptors were collected from a human donor with chronic lymphocytic leukemia. The CDR3 runs from the conserved cysteine through the conserved F or W. Fields, in order: clone size, V gene, J gene, D gene, CDR3 protein, CDR3 DNA. The D gene is left open where the match is weak. For some rows the clone size is stated as once, few or many, or as a class when expanded; others skip it.

NA	TRBV4-2	TRBJ2-7	NA	CASSQGRDPYEQYF	TGTGCCAGCAGCCAGGGACGGGACCCGTACGAGCAGTACTTC
NA	TRBV19	TRBJ2-1	NA	CASSKDSYNEQFF	TGTGCCAGTAGTAAGGACAGTTACAATGAGCAGTTCTTC
NA	TRBV30	TRBJ1-3	NA	CALRQRLNSGNTIYF	TGTGCCCTAAGACAGAGACTAAACTCTGGAAACACCATATATTTT
NA	TRBV12-2	TRBJ1-5	NA	CASRSRDREESVGQPQHF	TGTGCAAGTCGCTCCCGGGACAGGGAGGAGTCCGTTGGTCAGCCCCAGCATTTT
NA	TRBV19	TRBJ1-2	TRBD1	CASSARDRGEYGYTF	TGTGCCAGTAGTGCCCGGGACAGGGGAGAGTATGGCTACACCTTC
NA	TRBV18	TRBJ1-5	NA	CASSPDTSQPQHF	TGTGCCAGCTCACCAGACACCTCGCAGCCCCAGCATTTT
NA	TRBV5-1	TRBJ2-2	TRBD1	CASSTRQGESGELFF	TGCGCCAGCAGCACTAGACAGGGGGAGAGCGGGGAGCTGTTTTTT
NA	TRBV18	TRBJ1-1	NA	CASSPQGGNTEAFF	TGTGCCAGCTCACCACAGGGCGGAAACACTGAAGCTTTCTTT
NA	TRBV6-5	TRBJ1-4	TRBD1	CASSSSGQGTEKLFF	TGTGCCAGCAGTTCCTCGGGACAGGGGACTGAAAAACTGTTTTTT
NA	TRBV7-3	TRBJ2-5	TRBD1	CASSYQGAPQYF	TGTGCCAGCAGTTATCAGGGGGCTCCCCAGTACTTC
NA	TRBV30	TRBJ1-6	NA	CAWSSDSRSSYNSPLHF	TGTGCCTGGAGTTCGGACTCTCGGAGCTCCTATAATTCACCCCTCCACTTT
NA	TRBV6-1	TRBJ1-2	TRBD1	CASSDARTGYYGYTF	TGTGCCAGCAGTGACGCGAGGACAGGGTACTATGGCTACACCTTC
NA	TRBV4-1	TRBJ1-2	NA	CASSQGAVNYGYTF	TGCGCCAGCAGCCAAGGGGCAGTTAACTATGGCTACACCTTC
NA	TRBV10-2	TRBJ2-1	NA	CASNWGRVTYNEQFF	TGCGCCAGCAATTGGGGGCGAGTTACCTACAATGAGCAGTTCTTC
NA	TRBV27	TRBJ2-5	TRBD2	CASKERGPPGETQYF	TGTGCCAGCAAGGAGCGGGGGCCCCCCGGAGAGACCCAGTACTTC
NA	TRBV6-6	TRBJ1-1	NA	CASSYTGQMNTEAFF	TGTGCCAGCAGTTACACTGGACAAATGAACACTGAAGCTTTCTTT
NA	TRBV11-3	TRBJ2-3	NA	CASSQSGYTDTQYF	TGTGCCAGCAGCCAAAGCGGTTACACAGATACGCAGTATTTT
NA	TRBV6-5	TRBJ2-1	NA	CASSSHPGPNYNEQFF	TGTGCCAGCAGTTCCCACCCGGGACCGAATTACAATGAGCAGTTCTTC
NA	TRBV5-1	TRBJ2-5	TRBD2	CASSFRPRVGSGDQETQYF	TGCGCCAGCAGCTTCCGACCCCGAGTGGGTAGCGGGGACCAAGAGACCCAGTACTTC
NA	TRBV9	TRBJ2-5	NA	CASSVETSNTETQYF	TGTGCCAGCAGCGTAGAGACCAGTAATACTGAGACCCAGTACTTC
NA	TRBV9	TRBJ2-7	TRBD2	CASSVGSGGFPAYEQYF	TGTGCCAGCAGCGTAGGTAGCGGGGGGTTCCCAGCCTACGAGCAGTACTTC
NA	TRBV6-5	TRBJ2-7	NA	CASSYRRGEYEQYF	TGTGCCAGCAGTTACAGGAGGGGGGAGTACGAGCAGTACTTC
NA	TRBV5-1	TRBJ2-3	NA	CASSASGGANTDTQYF	TGCGCCAGCAGCGCGTCGGGTGGGGCGAACACAGATACGCAGTATTTT
NA	TRBV15	TRBJ1-1	NA	CATSRDAVDRSRRQNTEAFF	TGTGCCACCAGCAGAGATGCGGTGGACCGAAGCCGAAGGCAGAACACTGAAGCTTTCTTT
NA	TRBV9	TRBJ1-1	TRBD1	CASSFTGESEAFF	TGTGCCAGCAGTTTCACAGGGGAGTCTGAAGCTTTCTTT
few	TRBV6-5	TRBJ2-3	TRBD2	CASRLADTDTQYF	TGTGCCAGTCGGCTAGCGGACACAGATACGCAGTATTTT
few	TRBV7-6	TRBJ1-2	NA	CASSLRTGRDGYTF	TGTGCCAGCAGCTTACGTACGGGGAGGGATGGCTACACCTTC
few	TRBV9	TRBJ2-5	NA	CASSRAGAPTGETQYF	TGTGCCAGCAGCCGGGCGGGGGCTCCTACCGGGGAGACCCAGTACTTC
NA	TRBV7-6	TRBJ2-2	TRBD2	CASSLRSGTTNTGELFF	TGTGCCAGCAGCCTGAGATCCGGGACTACCAACACCGGGGAGCTGTTTTTT
NA	TRBV5-1	TRBJ1-3	NA	CASSLAGIHSGNTIYF	TGCGCCAGCAGCTTGGCGGGTATTCACTCTGGAAACACCATATATTTT
NA	TRBV5-1	TRBJ2-2	TRBD2	CASSLEASGDQNTGELFF	TGCGCCAGCAGCTTGGAGGCTAGCGGGGACCAAAACACCGGGGAGCTGTTTTTT
NA	TRBV5-1	TRBJ1-2	NA	CASSLVQEYGYTF	TGCGCCAGCAGCTTGGTTCAGGAGTATGGCTACACCTTC
NA	TRBV28	TRBJ1-1	TRBD1	CASSEWGQASNTEAFF	TGTGCCAGCAGCGAATGGGGACAGGCGTCGAACACTGAAGCTTTCTTT
NA	TRBV20-1	TRBJ2-7	TRBD1	CSAPTGRGQYF	TGCAGTGCCCCGACAGGGAGAGGGCAGTACTTC
NA	TRBV23-1	TRBJ2-4	TRBD1	CARSRGQGVCRAKNIQYF	TGCGCCAGGTCCCGTGGACAGGGAGTTTGCCGGGCCAAAAACATTCAGTACTTC
NA	TRBV28	TRBJ1-5	NA	CASSPGTSFEQPQHF	TGTGCCAGCAGTCCAGGGACTAGTTTTGAGCAGCCCCAGCATTTT
NA	TRBV6-1	TRBJ1-2	NA	CASSVTATPNYGYTF	TGTGCCAGCAGTGTCACAGCGACCCCTAACTATGGCTACACCTTC
NA	TRBV29-1	TRBJ1-2	NA	CSDAGYGYTF	TGCAGCGACGCAGGGTACGGCTACACCTTC
NA	TRBV10-1	TRBJ2-7	TRBD1	CASSFRDRAHEQYF	TGCGCCAGCAGTTTTAGGGACAGGGCCCACGAGCAGTACTTC
NA	TRBV19	TRBJ2-5	NA	CASSPQETQYF	TGTGCCAGTAGTCCCCAAGAGACCCAGTACTTC
NA	TRBV18	TRBJ1-5	NA	CASSLEGGNQPQHF	TGTGCCAGCTCACTTGAGGGTGGCAATCAGCCCCAGCATTTT
few	TRBV10-1	TRBJ1-5	NA	CASSDTASGQPQHF	TGCGCCAGCAGTGACACCGCGAGTGGTCAGCCCCAGCATTTT
NA	TRBV5-1	TRBJ1-1	NA	CASSLAGAAEAFF	TGCGCCAGCAGCTTGGCCGGAGCAGCTGAAGCTTTCTTT
NA	TRBV5-4	TRBJ1-1	NA	CASSLASRVGTEAFF	TGTGCCAGCAGCTTAGCGTCAAGGGTCGGGACTGAAGCTTTCTTT
NA	TRBV7-2	TRBJ1-5	NA	CASSLDPTGPNQPQHF	TGTGCCAGCAGCTTAGACCCGACGGGGCCCAATCAGCCCCAGCATTTT
NA	TRBV7-8	TRBJ2-2	NA	CASSLAHLGRAGSGELFF	TGTGCCAGCAGCTTAGCTCATCTTGGCAGGGCTGGGTCCGGGGAGCTGTTTTTT
NA	TRBV25-1	TRBJ2-7	NA	CASSVRTARGEQYF	TGTGCCAGCAGTGTTAGGACCGCTCGGGGCGAGCAGTACTTC
NA	TRBV6-1	TRBJ1-2	TRBD1	CASSEGTGVFYGYTF	TGTGCCAGCAGTGAAGGGACAGGGGTTTTTTATGGCTACACCTTC
NA	TRBV2	TRBJ2-5	TRBD1	CASSPQDRGQGTQYF	TGTGCCAGCAGTCCCCAGGACAGGGGGCAGGGGACCCAGTACTTC
NA	TRBV4-2	TRBJ2-3	TRBD2	CASSQDLVGRGGLCTDTQYF	TGTGCCAGCAGCCAAGACCTGGTTGGGCGGGGGGGCCTATGCACAGATACGCAGTATTTT
NA	TRBV7-2	TRBJ1-1	NA	CASSIRGEGYTEAFF	TGTGCCAGCAGCATCCGGGGGGAGGGGTACACTGAAGCTTTCTTT